This TCR beta chain originates from a study of Tregs in tolerant kidney transplant recipients. This clone was observed a handful of times. Its antigen is unidentified. Notes on the study in general: No direct test of biological reproducibility was done here.

Generated by immunoSEQ multiplex PCR, the TCRdb table keeps only in-frame clones and is missing some. Altogether about 8,600 clones are present, around half being singletons, with the ten largest covering approximately 5.1%. CDR3 length equals 14 residues. Between the trimmed V and J ends, which lost 2 bases and 7 bases, there was a span of 9 bases. Germline CDR1 and CDR2: SGHTA and FQGNSA. This sequence joins TRBV7-2 and TRBJ1-6, with D perhaps TRBD1 (5 bases). The receptor's source is a human donor in good health. Source material: CD4+ T cells from blood cultured with allogeneic cells. The CDR3 DNA sequence: TGTGCCAGCAGCTTACGCAGGGCAAATTCACCCCTCCACTTT. Residues: CASSLRRANSPLHF.